This T cell receptor beta chain was found in a study of control samples from healthy donors and cancer patients. TCRdb keeps only in-frame clones here, not all; method: immunoSEQ multiplex PCR. Of some 100,000 clones in the sample, around 88% are singletons; the top ten hold approximately 7.8%. Sequenced: blood. The receptor was derived from a man aged 30 to 45 in good health.

CDR3: CASSTTGSDGYTF. Written as DNA, the CDR3 is TGTGCCAGTAGTACGACAGGGTCTGACGGCTACACCTTC. V usage is TRBV19 and J usage is TRBJ1-2; 7 nucleotides line up with TRBD1. In germline, CDR1 is LNHDA, CDR2 SQIVND (reference sequence). This CDR3 has 13 residues. Losses at the gene ends were 4 bases for V and 8 bases for J; bases not matched to a gene: 7.